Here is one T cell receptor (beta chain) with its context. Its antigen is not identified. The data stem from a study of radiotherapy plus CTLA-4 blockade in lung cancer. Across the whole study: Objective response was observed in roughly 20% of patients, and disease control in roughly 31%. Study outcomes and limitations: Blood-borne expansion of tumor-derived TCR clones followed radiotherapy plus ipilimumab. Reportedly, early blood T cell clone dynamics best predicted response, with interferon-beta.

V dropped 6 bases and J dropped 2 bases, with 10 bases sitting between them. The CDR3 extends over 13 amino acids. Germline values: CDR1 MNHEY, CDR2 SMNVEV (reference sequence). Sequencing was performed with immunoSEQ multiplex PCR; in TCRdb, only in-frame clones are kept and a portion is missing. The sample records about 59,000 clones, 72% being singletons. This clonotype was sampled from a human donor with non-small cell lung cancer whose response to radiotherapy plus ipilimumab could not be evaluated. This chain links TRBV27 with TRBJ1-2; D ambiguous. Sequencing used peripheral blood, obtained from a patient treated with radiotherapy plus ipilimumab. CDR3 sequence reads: CASRNLSNYGYTF. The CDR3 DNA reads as TGTGCCAGCAGAAATTTGTCGAACTATGGCTACACCTTC.